This section outlines one T cell receptor (beta chain) sequence together with its context. These data are taken from a study of blood T cell repertoires in COVID-19. CDR1 MDHEN and CDR2 SYDVKM come from the germline V gene. The V end lost 4 bases, the J end lost 5 bases, and 11 bases lay between the germline ends. CDR3 length equals 13 residues. Authors' methods: The assay estimated nucleated cells by amplifying reference gene primers. The assay was immunoSEQ multiplex PCR, and TCRdb's table has in-frame clones only and misses some. V, J and clone size are those of that table, while D and trimming were read from the DNA. In the table there are under 200,000 clones, around four fifths of which are singletons.

This chain uses TRBV28 with TRBJ1-2, with D tentatively TRBD1 (6 bases). Material for sequencing was PBMCs or T cells enriched from blood (not recorded which). The clonotype comes from a woman in her fifties or sixties who had recovered from COVID-19. The CDR3 loop is CASSYPGEYGYTF. CDR3 nucleotides: TGTGCCAGCAGTTACCCAGGGGAGTATGGCTACACCTTC.